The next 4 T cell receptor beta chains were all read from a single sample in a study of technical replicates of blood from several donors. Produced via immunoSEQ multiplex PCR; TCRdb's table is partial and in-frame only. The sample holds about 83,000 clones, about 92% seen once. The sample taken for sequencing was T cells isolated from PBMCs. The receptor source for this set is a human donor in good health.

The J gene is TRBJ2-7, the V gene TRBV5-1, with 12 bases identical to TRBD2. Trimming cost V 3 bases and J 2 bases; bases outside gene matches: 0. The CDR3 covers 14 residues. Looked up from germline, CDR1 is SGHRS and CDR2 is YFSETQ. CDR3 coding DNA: TGCGCCAGCAGCTGGACTAGCGGGGCCTACGAGCAGTACTTC. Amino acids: CASSWTSGAYEQYF.

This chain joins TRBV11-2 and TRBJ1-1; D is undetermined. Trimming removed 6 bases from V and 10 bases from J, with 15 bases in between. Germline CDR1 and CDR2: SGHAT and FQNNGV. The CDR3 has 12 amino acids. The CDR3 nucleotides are TGTGCCAGCAGGGAGGACGCAGGCCGAGCTTTCTTT. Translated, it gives CASREDAGRAFF.

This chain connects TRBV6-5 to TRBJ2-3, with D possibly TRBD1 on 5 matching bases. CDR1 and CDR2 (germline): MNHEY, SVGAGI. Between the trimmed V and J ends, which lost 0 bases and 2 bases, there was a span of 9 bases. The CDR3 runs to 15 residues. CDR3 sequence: CASSYSGLHTDTQYF. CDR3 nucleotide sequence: TGTGCCAGCAGTTACTCGGGGCTACACACAGATACGCAGTATTTT.

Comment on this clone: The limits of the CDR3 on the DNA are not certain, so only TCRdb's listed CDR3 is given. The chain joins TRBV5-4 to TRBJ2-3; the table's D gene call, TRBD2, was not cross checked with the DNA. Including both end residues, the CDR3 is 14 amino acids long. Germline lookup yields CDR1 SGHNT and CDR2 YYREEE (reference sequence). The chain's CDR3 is CASSWAGGADTQCF.